The 31 T cell receptor beta chains presented below share a single source sample, sequenced in a study of T cell responses to AZD1222 COVID-19 vaccine. Measured with immunoSEQ multiplex PCR; TCRdb has only the in-frame clones, and not every one. The sample records some 140,000 clones, approximately 95% being singletons. The sample was peripheral blood, taken 28 days after the second AZD1222 dose. Source of these receptors: an adult who received the AZD1222 COVID-19 vaccine.

A note on this clone: The germline gene is not matched at one end of the junction; a read error may be the cause. V gene TRBV13 combines with J gene TRBJ1-1, with D maybe TRBD1 (5 bases). Per the germline V gene, CDR1 is PRHDT and CDR2 is FYEKMQ (reference sequence). This CDR3 spans 15 amino acids. The CDR3 DNA reads TGTGCCAGCAGCCTAGGGGAGGGCCCGAACACTGAAGCTTTCTTT. Translating gives CASSLGEGPNTEAFF.

This sequence joins TRBV24-1 and TRBJ2-1; D unresolved. CDR1 KGHDR and CDR2 SFDVKD come from the germline V gene. The germline V and J ends were trimmed by 0 bases and 11 bases, with 16 bases remaining between them. The CDR3 sequence is 15 residues long. The CDR3 spells CATSDLVREASKQFF. In DNA form, the CDR3 reads TGTGCCACCAGTGATTTGGTACGAGAGGCTTCGAAGCAGTTCTTC.

Note on this clone: A junction boundary mismatches the germline segment, possibly from a read error. The gene calls are TRBV12-3 or TRBV12-4 and TRBJ1-4; TRBD1 matches at 7 bases. This CDR3 is built from 11 residues. CDR3 nucleotides: TGTGCCAGCAGTGGGGGAGGGACAGTGGTTTTT. Translating it yields CASSGGGTVVF.

The chain carries TRBV6-5 and TRBJ1-4; D not certain. Germline values: CDR1 MNHEY, CDR2 SVGAGI. The CDR3 has 14 residues. V was cut by 6 bases and J by 7 bases, with 15 bases left in between. CDR3 sequence reads: CASRRLQLSEKLFF. The CDR3 coding sequence is TGTGCCAGCAGACGATTACAATTAAGTGAAAAACTGTTTTTT.

This chain connects TRBV30 to TRBJ1-2; 8 bases agree with TRBD1. Germline V gives CDR1 GTSNPN, CDR2 SVGIG (reference sequence). Trimming at V came to 8 bases and at J to 6 bases, leaving 5 bases not matched to a gene. The CDR3 extends over 11 amino acids. CDR3 coding DNA: TGTGCCGGAGGACAGGGACATGGCTACACCTTC. Residues: CAGGQGHGYTF.

The gene calls are TRBV6-6 and TRBJ1-6; maybe TRBD1 (5 bases). Per the germline V gene, CDR1 is MNHNY and CDR2 is SVGAGI (reference sequence). The V end lost 8 bases, the J end lost 5 bases, and 13 bases lay between the germline ends. This CDR3 has 14 amino acids. CDR3 residues: CASRGTFDNSPLHF. In DNA, the CDR3 is TGTGCCAGCCGTGGGACGTTTGATAATTCACCCCTCCACTTT.

The CDR3 spells CASSLLPGKNTEAFF. DNA for the CDR3: TGTGCCAGCAGCTTACTCCCGGGAAAGAACACTGAAGCTTTCTTT. The chain combines TRBV11-1 with TRBJ1-1; D remains ambiguous. The CDR3 totals 15 residues. CDR1 is SGHAT, CDR2 FQDESV, per germline (reference sequence). The ends were cut back, 2 bases at V and 1 base at J, with 11 bases in the middle.

The genes are TRBV11-2 and TRBJ1-1; 8 bases are a match to TRBD1. The V gene's germline CDR1 is SGHAT and CDR2 FQNNGV. CDR3 length equals 14 residues. V shed 5 bases and J 5 bases; nucleotides not matched to a gene: 7. CDR3 in amino acids: CASSPDRGGTEAFF. CDR3 nucleotide sequence: TGTGCCAGCAGCCCCGACAGGGGAGGGACTGAAGCTTTCTTT.

The chain uses TRBV5-1 and TRBJ1-1, with a weak D call TRBD1 (6 bases). This CDR3 contains 15 residues. Trimming pared 3 bases from V and 0 bases from J, leaving 12 bases between. Germline V gene sequence: CDR1 SGHRS, CDR2 YFSETQ. Here the CDR3 DNA reads TGCGCCAGCAGCTGGAAACAGGGAGTGAACACTGAAGCTTTCTTT. Translating gives CASSWKQGVNTEAFF.

The chain uses TRBV7-9 and TRBJ1-1; D remains ambiguous. Germline V gene lookup returns CDR1 SEHNR and CDR2 FQNEAQ (reference sequence). The V end lost 5 bases, the J end lost 7 bases, and 20 bases lay between the germline ends. This CDR3 has 15 residues. Here the CDR3 reads CASSPLGSYVGEAFF. The CDR3 DNA reads as TGTGCCAGCAGCCCACTAGGGAGCTACGTTGGTGAAGCTTTCTTT.

This clone was recorded a few times. The chain couples TRBV5-1 to TRBJ2-3; either TRBD1 or TRBD2 may supply D (7 bases each). Trimming removed 6 bases from V and 3 bases from J, with 14 bases in between. Germline V CDR1 and CDR2: SGHRS, YFSETQ. The CDR3 has 14 residues. The CDR3 loop reads CASKGEGATDTQYF. As DNA, the CDR3 is TGCGCCAGCAAGGGGGAGGGGGCGACAGATACGCAGTATTTT.

The rearrangement uses TRBV28 and TRBJ2-2, with D perhaps matching TRBD1 (6 bases). The germline V and J ends were trimmed by 6 bases and 3 bases, with 8 bases remaining between them. CDR1 and CDR2 (germline): MDHEN, SYDVKM. The CDR3 length is 13 residues. CDR3 sequence: CASRDRHTGELFF. The CDR3 nucleotides read TGTGCCAGCAGGGACAGACACACCGGGGAGCTGTTTTTT. Combining the CDR3 with reference TRBV28 and TRBJ2-2 gives the whole variable domain DVKVTQSSRYLVKRTGEKVFLECVQDMDHENMFWYRQDPGLGLRLIYFSYDVKMKEKGDIPEGYSVSREKKERFSLILESASTNQTSMYLCASRDRHTGELFFGEGSRLTVL.

The rearrangement joins TRBV5-8 to TRBJ2-1; TRBD1 matches 9 bases. After removal of 4 bases from V and 7 bases from J, the junction contained 15 bases not matched to a gene. This CDR3 has 17 residues. Per the germline V gene, CDR1 is SGHTS and CDR2 is YDEGEE. The CDR3 region has the DNA TGTGCCAGCAGCAAATACACCGGGACAGGGCTACCTAATGAGCAGTTCTTC. It encodes CASSKYTGTGLPNEQFF.

The chain couples TRBV7-6 to TRBJ2-2; TRBD1 agrees at 8 bases. Germline CDR1 reads SGHVS; CDR2 reads FNYEAQ. CDR3 length equals 15 residues. V dropped 6 bases and J dropped 2; count of bases not matched to a gene: 5. CDR3: CASSPAGGNTGELFF. CDR3 nucleotide sequence: TGTGCCAGCAGTCCGGCAGGGGGCAACACCGGGGAGCTGTTTTTT.

The V call is TRBV9, the J call TRBJ2-1; 8 bases line up with TRBD2. Trimming cost V 4 bases and J 2 bases; bases outside gene matches: 5. Germline V gene sequence: CDR1 SGDLS, CDR2 YYNGEE. The CDR3 consists of 15 residues. The CDR3 bases are TGTGCCAGCAGCCCCGGGGGGGGCCCCTACAATGAGCAGTTCTTC. Its protein is CASSPGGGPYNEQFF.

The CDR3 DNA reads as TGTGCCAGCACCGGGACAGGGGGCAATCAGCCCCAGCATTTT. It is translated as CASTGTGGNQPQHF. The chain links TRBV2 to TRBJ1-5; 10 bases align to TRBD1. After removal of 7 bases from V and 2 bases from J, the junction contained 2 bases not matched to a gene. The CDR3 covers 14 residues. Germline V lookup: CDR1 SNHLY, CDR2 FYNNEI.

This chain joins TRBV29-1 and TRBJ1-1; D gene ambiguous. CDR3 length: 13 residues. The germline V gene encodes CDR1 SQVTM and CDR2 ANQGSEA. Trimming cost V 6 bases and J 2 bases, with 13 bases left between them. The CDR3 DNA follows: TGCAGCGTCGACGAAAAAGCAAACACTGAAGCTTTCTTT. This encodes CSVDEKANTEAFF.

The V call is TRBV7-9, the J call TRBJ1-1; tentative D call: TRBD1 (5 bases). Looked up from germline, CDR1 is SEHNR and CDR2 is FQNEAQ (reference sequence). Trimming removed 7 bases at V and 4 bases at J, with 19 bases between. This CDR3 is 15 amino acids long. The CDR3 reads CASTNSGNSGTEAFF. CDR3 DNA: TGTGCCAGCACCAATTCAGGGAACTCAGGCACTGAAGCTTTCTTT.

This chain links TRBV4-1 with TRBJ2-7; 13 bases align to TRBD2. From germline, CDR1 is MGHRA and CDR2 YSYEKL. The CDR3 covers 15 residues. The ends lost 3 bases at V and 3 bases at J; junction bases unmatched: 2. The CDR3 sequence: CASSHTSGGDYEQYF. The DNA for the CDR3 is TGCGCCAGCAGCCACACTAGCGGGGGGGACTACGAGCAGTACTTC.

This rearrangement joins TRBV6-5 to TRBJ2-3; a possible D gene is TRBD1 (6 bases). The germline V and J ends were trimmed by 6 bases and 4 bases, with 14 bases remaining between them. The CDR3 totals 14 residues. In germline, CDR1 is MNHEY, CDR2 SVGAGI. In DNA form, the CDR3 reads TGTGCCAGCAGACAGGGTTTTGTTTCAGATACGCAGTATTTT. Its protein is CASRQGFVSDTQYF.

The chain is built from TRBV5-6 and TRBJ1-2; maybe TRBD1 (5 bases). This CDR3 spans 14 amino acids. Looked up from germline, CDR1 is SGHDT and CDR2 is YYEEEE. V lost 2 bases and J 4 bases, leaving 12 bases between the germline ends. CDR3 region: CASSFLGGSYGYTF. In DNA, the CDR3 is TGTGCCAGCAGCTTCCTTGGGGGGTCCTATGGCTACACCTTC.

The rearrangement uses TRBV5-6 and TRBJ1-1; no definite D call. Deletions cut 2 bases from V and 7 bases from J, with 6 bases between. CDR1 is SGHDT and CDR2 is YYEEEE in the germline V gene. CDR3 length: 11 residues. The CDR3 reads CASSLRDEAFF. DNA of the CDR3: TGTGCCAGCAGCTTAAGAGATGAAGCTTTCTTT.

This chain joins TRBV13 and TRBJ2-3; TRBD2 matches 12 bases. Per the germline V gene, CDR1 is PRHDT and CDR2 is FYEKMQ (reference sequence). Trimming removed 5 bases from V and 4 bases from J; junction bases left unmatched: 4. The CDR3 has 15 amino acids. The CDR3 loop is CASSQLAGGADTQYF. CDR3 DNA: TGTGCCAGCAGCCAACTAGCGGGGGGCGCAGATACGCAGTATTTT.

The CDR3 here is CASSYYGQGGYTF. As DNA, the CDR3 is TGTGCCAGCAGTTACTACGGACAAGGTGGCTACACCTTC. The chain is built from TRBV6-2 or TRBV6-3 and TRBJ1-2; TRBD1 is a possible D gene (5 bases). CDR3 length: 13 amino acids. V was clipped by 1 base and J by 7 bases, with 10 bases between them. Germline lookup yields CDR1 MNHEY and CDR2 SVGEGT.

The CDR3 spells CATSLGAREQYF. The CDR3 bases are TGTGCCACCAGCCTGGGGGCGAGGGAGCAGTACTTC. The chain joins TRBV15 to TRBJ2-7; a possible D gene is TRBD1 (6 bases). CDR1 and CDR2 from the germline V gene are LNHNV and YYDKDF (reference sequence). This CDR3 is built from 12 residues. V lost 5 bases and J lost 7, with 12 bases in between.

The J gene is TRBJ2-6, the V gene TRBV7-2; TRBD2 might be the D (5 bases). Trimming took off 1 base at V and 3 bases at J, with 10 bases between the two ends. The CDR3 consists of 16 residues. Germline V CDR1 and CDR2: SGHTA, FQGNSA. CDR3 in DNA: TGTGCCAGCAGCTTAGATCGGAGGATTGGGGCCAACGTCCTGACTTTC. Protein: CASSLDRRIGANVLTF. The full variable domain, rest sourced from reference TRBV7-2 and TRBJ2-6, is GAGVSQSPSNKVTEKGKDVELRCDPISGHTALYWYRQSLGQGLEFLIYFQGNSAPDKSGLPSDRFSAERTGGSVSTLTIQRTQQEDSAVYLCASSLDRRIGANVLTFGAGSRLTVL.

The gene calls are TRBV7-9 and TRBJ2-3; D ambiguous. Trimming removed 3 bases from V and 0 bases from J, with 10 bases in between. Germline V gene sequence: CDR1 SEHNR, CDR2 FQNEAQ (reference sequence). The CDR3 sequence is 15 residues long. The DNA for the CDR3 is TGTGCCAGCAGCTTTCTGGGGTTTAGCACAGATACGCAGTATTTT. Its protein product is CASSFLGFSTDTQYF.

This sequence joins TRBV30 and TRBJ1-4; D uncertain. The V and J ends lost 5 bases and 12 bases respectively, with 10 bases between them. The CDR3 runs to 10 residues. CDR1 is GTSNPN, CDR2 SVGIG, per germline (reference sequence). The CDR3 reads CAWGRAELFF. The CDR3 DNA sequence: TGTGCCTGGGGGCGGGCTGAACTGTTTTTT.

The V call is TRBV19, the J call TRBJ1-2; the D is unclear. CDR3 size: 13 residues. CDR1 is LNHDA, CDR2 SQIVND, per germline (reference sequence). The ends were cut back, 7 bases at V and 8 bases at J, with 17 bases in the middle. The CDR3 region has the DNA TGTGCCAGTATGGGAGGGCGGACTCTGGGCTACACCTTC. Its protein is CASMGGRTLGYTF.

The chain combines TRBV5-4 with TRBJ1-2, with 8 nucleotides matching TRBD1. The CDR3 spans 14 residues. V lost 2 bases, J lost 7 bases, and 7 bases stayed unmatched. Germline CDR1 is SGHNT and CDR2 is YYREEE (reference sequence). The CDR3: CASSFGQGRFGYTF. CDR3 coding DNA: TGTGCCAGCAGCTTTGGACAGGGAAGGTTTGGCTACACCTTC.

V usage is TRBV7-3 and J usage is TRBJ1-2, with 9 bases matching TRBD1. There are 14 residues in the CDR3. Per germline, CDR1 SGHTA and CDR2 FQGTGA. V lost 5 bases, J lost 5 bases, and 6 bases stayed unmatched. CDR3 sequence: CASSAGQGGYGYTF. CDR3 nucleotides: TGTGCCAGCAGCGCGGGACAGGGAGGTTATGGCTACACCTTC.